Below are 13 T cell receptor beta chains sequenced from a single sample in a study of control samples from healthy donors and cancer patients. Sequencing used immunoSEQ multiplex PCR; TCRdb keeps in-frame clones, though not all of them. The data show approximately 170,000 clones, with around 91% seen just once and around 1.5% held by the top ten. The sample taken for sequencing was blood. The receptors here all came from a woman aged 50 to 65 in good health.

The chain recombines TRBV21-1 with TRBJ2-2; TRBD2 is the table's D call, not checked against the DNA. TRBV21-1 counts as a pseudogene. The CDR3 runs 16 residues. The CDR3: CASSSVPGGRSGELFF. The CDR3 bases are TGTGCCAGCAGCTCCGTCCCAGGCGGGCGCAGCGGGGAGCTGTTTTTT.

This clone was detected only once. The rearrangement joins TRBV9 to TRBJ2-1, with 7 bases aligning to TRBD2. The germline V gene has CDR1 SGDLS and CDR2 YYNGEE. There are 13 residues in the CDR3. Losses at the gene ends were 0 bases for V and 8 bases for J; bases not matched to a gene: 2. CDR3 sequence (DNA): TGTGCCAGCAGCGTAGGGGGGAGGGATGAGCAGTTCTTC. Protein sequence: CASSVGGRDEQFF.

The chain recombines TRBV2 with TRBJ2-7; TRBD1 agrees at 8 bases. The CDR3 loop spans 14 amino acids. V gave up 4 bases and J gave up 2 bases; unmatched junction bases: 4. Germline loops: CDR1 SNHLY, CDR2 FYNNEI. CDR3 sequence reads: CASSVDRVTYEQYF. CDR3 bases: TGTGCCAGCAGTGTGGACAGGGTTACCTACGAGCAGTACTTC.

The rearrangement uses TRBV28 and TRBJ2-3; 7 bases map to TRBD2. Per the germline V gene, CDR1 is MDHEN and CDR2 is SYDVKM. This CDR3 region has 15 residues. With 9 bases clipped from V and 2 bases from J, the junction kept 11 bases outside the gene matches. In DNA form, the CDR3 reads TGTGCCAGAAGCGGGGCCCGAACTTACACAGATACGCAGTATTTT. Its protein product is CARSGARTYTDTQYF.

The chain has TRBV6-1 and TRBJ1-5, with D possibly matching TRBD1 (5 bases). Germline V gene sequence: CDR1 MNHNS, CDR2 SASEGT. The CDR3 runs to 16 residues. V dropped 4 bases and J dropped 0 bases, with 13 bases sitting between them. CDR3 region: CASSGSGSYSNQPQHF. DNA of the CDR3: TGTGCCAGCAGTGGTTCAGGGTCTTATAGCAATCAGCCCCAGCATTTT.

The chain employs TRBV6-5 and TRBJ1-2; TRBD1 might be the D (5 bases). V lost 2 bases to trimming and J lost 4 bases, with 11 bases between them. This CDR3 spans 14 amino acids. The germline CDR1 and CDR2 sequences are MNHEY and SVGAGI. The CDR3 loop reads CASSYDGGAYGYTF. CDR3 in DNA: TGTGCCAGCAGTTACGACGGAGGGGCCTATGGCTACACCTTC.

The chain uses TRBV27 and TRBJ2-5; D may be TRBD2 (5 bases). V gave up 5 bases and J gave up 5 bases, with 12 bases separating them. Germline-derived CDR1 and CDR2 are MNHEY and SMNVEV (reference sequence). The CDR3 loop spans 13 amino acids. The DNA of the CDR3 is TGTGCCAGCAGTCAACGGCGAGGGGAGACCCAGTACTTC. Its translation is CASSQRRGETQYF.

The V gene is TRBV28, the J gene TRBJ1-5; D not certain. The V gene's germline CDR1 is MDHEN and CDR2 SYDVKM. This CDR3 is 16 amino acids long. The V end was cut by 4 bases, the J end by 0 bases, with 13 bases between. The chain's CDR3 is CASSYPWPYSNQPQHF. The CDR3 DNA follows: TGTGCCAGCAGTTACCCGTGGCCTTATAGCAATCAGCCCCAGCATTTT.

The chain links TRBV14 to TRBJ2-3; 8 bases match TRBD2. With 2 bases clipped from V and 5 bases from J, the junction kept 12 bases outside the gene matches. The CDR3 loop spans 17 amino acids. Germline loops: CDR1 SGHDN, CDR2 FVKESK. DNA for the CDR3: TGTGCCAGCAGCCAATTCCCGGGGGGGGAGCAAGGAGATACGCAGTATTTT. Translated: CASSQFPGGEQGDTQYF.

This clone was detected once. The V call is TRBV7-9, the J call TRBJ1-1; D gene uncertain. The CDR3 runs to 14 residues. Germline assignment: CDR1 SEHNR and CDR2 FQNEAQ (reference sequence). The germline V and J ends were trimmed by 1 base and 0 bases, with 6 bases remaining between them. CDR3 sequence (DNA): TGTGCCAGCAGCTTAGTTGAGATGAACACTGAAGCTTTCTTT. Translating gives CASSLVEMNTEAFF.

This chain joins TRBV18 and TRBJ2-2; D may be TRBD2 (6 bases). Trimming cost V 6 bases and J 1 base, with 12 bases left between them. The CDR3 totals 15 residues. Per the germline V gene, CDR1 is KGHSH and CDR2 is LQKENI. CDR3 in DNA: TGTGCCAGCTCCCCAACTAGCCAGAACACCGGGGAGCTGTTTTTT. Encoded protein: CASSPTSQNTGELFF.

This clone was seen only once. This chain uses TRBV27 with TRBJ2-7; 8 positions agree with TRBD1. The CDR3 covers 17 residues. The junction had 12 bases not matched to a gene; V was cut back by 5 bases and J by 0 bases. Germline CDR1 reads MNHEY; CDR2 reads SMNVEV (reference sequence). CDR3 in amino acids: CASSPWIGQGGSYEQYF. CDR3 nucleotides: TGTGCCAGCAGTCCATGGATCGGACAGGGAGGCTCCTACGAGCAGTACTTC.

The V and J genes are TRBV15 and TRBJ2-7; 10 positions agree with TRBD1. The germline CDR1 and CDR2 sequences are LNHNV and YYDKDF (reference sequence). The CDR3 spans 14 residues. V was clipped by 4 bases and J by 5 bases; unmatched bases: 5. CDR3 loop: CATSTPGTGDEQYF. Here the CDR3 DNA reads TGTGCCACCAGCACGCCCGGGACAGGGGACGAGCAGTACTTC.